A single sample is the source of the 6 T cell receptor beta chains below, sequenced in a study of T cell changes during pregnancy in multiple sclerosis. Clones were sequenced by immunoSEQ multiplex PCR, and TCRdb holds only the in-frame ones, with some missing. Of fewer than 55,000 clones listed, 80% to 95% were seen once; the top ten hold 0.99%. The sample consisted of peripheral blood, taken after pregnancy. The receptors come from a female donor with multiple sclerosis, enrolled in a pregnancy study.

CDR3: CASSEMGLWVTQYF. The CDR3 DNA sequence: TGTGCCAGCAGTGAAATGGGACTATGGGTGACCCAGTACTTC. V is TRBV25-1 and J is TRBJ2-5; 7 nucleotides align to TRBD2. V lost 2 bases and J lost 7; bases outside the gene matches: 7. The germline CDR1 and CDR2 sequences are MGHDK and SYGVNS. The CDR3 totals 14 residues.

J is TRBJ2-3 and V is TRBV7-2; no firm D call. The CDR3 extends over 14 amino acids. The V end lost 2 bases, the J end lost 9 bases, and 15 bases lay between the germline ends. Germline V lookup: CDR1 SGHTA, CDR2 FQGNSA. CDR3 protein: CASSLSVGSGTQYF. The CDR3 bases are TGTGCCAGCAGCTTATCGGTTGGTTCCGGGACGCAGTATTTT.

V gene TRBV15 combines with J gene TRBJ2-2; 11 bases map to TRBD2. V shed 1 base and J 2 bases; nucleotides not matched to a gene: 9. This CDR3 is built from 19 residues. Germline CDR1 and CDR2: LNHNV and YYDKDF (reference sequence). CDR3 in DNA: TGTGCCACCAGCAGAGGTCATGTTAGCGGGGGGGGTAACACCGGGGAGCTGTTTTTT. Translating it yields CATSRGHVSGGGNTGELFF. Complete variable domain (other parts from reference TRBV15 and TRBJ2-2): DAMVIQNPRYQVTQFGKPVTLSCSQTLNHNVMYWYQQKSSQAPKLLFHYYDKDFNNEADTPDNFQSRRPNTSFCFLDIRSPGLGDTAMYLCATSRGHVSGGGNTGELFFGEGSRLTVL.

The chain uses TRBV7-9 and TRBJ1-1, with D possibly matching TRBD1 (6 bases). Trimming removed 4 bases at V and 1 base at J, with 10 bases between. Germline-derived CDR1 and CDR2 are SEHNR and FQNEAQ (reference sequence). The CDR3 is 14 amino acids. The CDR3 sequence: CASSWDIKNTEAFF. DNA for the CDR3: TGTGCCAGCAGCTGGGACATCAAGAACACTGAAGCTTTCTTT.

The table lists this clone with a few counts. This chain joins TRBV7-9 and TRBJ1-1, with 9 bases matching TRBD1. The CDR3 is 15 residues long. Germline-derived CDR1 and CDR2 are SEHNR and FQNEAQ (reference sequence). V lost 1 base to trimming and J lost 1 base; unmatched junction nucleotides: 1. The CDR3 DNA reads as TGTGCCAGCAGCTTAGGGGACAGGGAGAACACTGAAGCTTTCTTT. Encoded protein: CASSLGDRENTEAFF.

The V gene is TRBV4-2, the J gene TRBJ2-5; 8 bases match TRBD2. V dropped 1 base and J dropped 2; count of bases not matched to a gene: 3. CDR1 LGHNA and CDR2 YNFKEQ come from the germline V gene. This CDR3 region has 15 residues. DNA of the CDR3: TGTGCCAGCAGCCAAGCGGGGGGGCCTCAAGAGACCCAGTACTTC. Protein: CASSQAGGPQETQYF.